Shown below are 32 T cell receptor beta chains from a single sample sequenced in a study of blood T cell repertoires in COVID-19. TCRdb keeps only in-frame clones here, not all; method: immunoSEQ multiplex PCR. The sample yields 65,000 to 85,000 clones, under 80% seen once. The sequenced material came from peripheral blood. The receptors here all came from a human donor in a cohort sampled during active COVID-19.

V is TRBV5-4 and J is TRBJ1-4; unclear D gene. This CDR3 has 15 residues. Looked up from germline, CDR1 is SGHNT and CDR2 is YYREEE (reference sequence). Trimming took off 4 bases at V and 4 bases at J, with 14 bases between the two ends. DNA of the CDR3: TGTGCCAGCAGCGAAGAGGTTGCCCGTAATGAAAAACTGTTTTTT. It translates to CASSEEVARNEKLFF.

The genes are TRBV24-1 and TRBJ2-5; possible D gene TRBD1, 6 bases. The ends were cut back, 12 bases at V and 3 bases at J, with 13 bases in the middle. Looked up from germline, CDR1 is KGHDR and CDR2 is SFDVKD. This CDR3 has 12 amino acids. The CDR3 reads CAGAQGKETQYF. In DNA form, the CDR3 reads TGTGCCGGCGCCCAGGGGAAAGAGACCCAGTACTTC.

V is TRBV19 and J is TRBJ1-2, with no clear D. CDR3 length: 13 amino acids. Germline CDR1 is LNHDA and CDR2 is SQIVND (reference sequence). Trimming took off 7 bases at V and 4 bases at J, with 13 bases between the two ends. DNA of the CDR3: TGTGCCAGTATGGGAGGGCGGATCTATGGCTACACCTTC. Its translation is CASMGGRIYGYTF.

The CDR3 DNA reads TGCGCCAGCAGCCACTGGACAGGGGTATTCTACGAGCAGTACTTC. It is translated as CASSHWTGVFYEQYF. This rearrangement joins TRBV5-1 to TRBJ2-7, with TRBD1 matching 9 bases. CDR3 length: 15 residues. Trimming at V came to 4 bases and at J to 3 bases, leaving 8 bases not matched to a gene. CDR1 is SGHRS, CDR2 YFSETQ, per germline. Full variable domain (missing parts from reference TRBV5-1 and TRBJ2-7): KAGVTQTPRYLIKTRGQQVTLSCSPISGHRSVSWYQQTPGQGLQFLFEYFSETQRNKGNFPGRFSGRQFSNSRSEMNVSTLELGDSALYLCASSHWTGVFYEQYFGPGTRLTVT.

The chain links TRBV4-3 to TRBJ1-1, with D possibly TRBD1 on 5 matching bases. V dropped 1 base and J dropped 1 base, with 10 bases sitting between them. This CDR3 spans 15 amino acids. Germline assignment: CDR1 LGHNA and CDR2 YSLEER. The CDR3 sequence is CASSQGWGPNTEAFF. The DNA for the CDR3 is TGCGCCAGCAGCCAAGGATGGGGCCCGAACACTGAAGCTTTCTTT.

This clone was recorded only once. V and J are TRBV6-6 and TRBJ2-1; 10 bases are shared with TRBD1. CDR1 is MNHNY, CDR2 SVGAGI, per germline (reference sequence). This CDR3 is built from 17 residues. J lost 9 bases, V lost 6 bases, and 17 bases had no gene match. In DNA form, the CDR3 reads TGTGCCAGCAGGCGAGAGGGGGGACAGGGGATCGGTGGTGAGCAGTTCTTC. This codes for CASRREGGQGIGGEQFF.

This clone was observed a few times. The V call is TRBV7-9, the J call TRBJ1-1; TRBD1 matches at 8 bases. Trimming at V came to 3 bases and at J to 0 bases, leaving 3 bases not matched to a gene. This CDR3 has 15 residues. Germline V gene data show CDR1 as SEHNR and CDR2 as FQNEAQ (reference sequence). The CDR3 DNA is TGTGCCAGCAGCTTCCAGGGGGCGGTGAACACTGAAGCTTTCTTT. Encoded protein: CASSFQGAVNTEAFF.

This sequence joins TRBV2 and TRBJ2-2, with D possibly TRBD2 on 7 matching bases. The germline V gene encodes CDR1 SNHLY and CDR2 FYNNEI. The V and J ends lost 11 bases and 8 bases respectively, with 27 bases between them. The CDR3 loop spans 16 amino acids. The CDR3 loop is CASQGGEGPALGELFF. CDR3 DNA: TGTGCCTCCCAAGGGGGGGAGGGCCCGGCCTTGGGGGAGCTGTTTTTT.

Here the CDR3 reads CASSQGRRGGRTDTQYF. CDR3 coding DNA: TGCGCCAGCAGCCAAGGGCGTCGAGGAGGTAGAACAGATACGCAGTATTTT. The chain couples TRBV4-1 to TRBJ2-3, with D possibly matching TRBD2 (5 bases). Germline V CDR1 and CDR2: MGHRA, YSYEKL. V was clipped by 1 base and J by 3 bases, with 17 bases between them. This CDR3 region has 17 residues.

The chain joins TRBV12-3 or TRBV12-4 to TRBJ1-1; D gene uncertain. The CDR3 is 13 residues long. The V end was cut by 1 base, the J end by 11 bases, with 14 bases between. The CDR3 loop reads CASSLDPKSRAFF. DNA for the CDR3: TGTGCCAGCAGTTTAGACCCGAAGTCGCGTGCTTTCTTT.

This clone appeared a single time. The genes are TRBV2 and TRBJ1-5; D call uncertain. This CDR3 comprises 13 residues. Trimming shortened V by 4 bases and J by 7 bases, and 11 bases separated the two germline ends. Germline CDR1 SNHLY, CDR2 FYNNEI. CDR3 in DNA: TGTGCCAGCAGTGGTATATCGGGGCAGCCCCAGCATTTT. Encoded protein: CASSGISGQPQHF. The variable domain in full, with the rest retrieved from reference TRBV2 and TRBJ1-5, is EPEVTQTPSHQVTQMGQEVILRCVPISNHLYFYWYRQILGQKVEFLVSFYNNEISEKSEIFDDQFSVERPDGSNFTLKIRSTKLEDSAMYFCASSGISGQPQHFGDGTRLSIL.

The chain joins TRBV19 to TRBJ2-2, with D perhaps matching TRBD1 (5 bases). The length of the CDR3 is 14 residues. V was shortened by 5 bases and J by 4 bases, with 11 bases between the two germline ends. Per germline, CDR1 LNHDA and CDR2 SQIVND (reference sequence). The CDR3 region is CASSGQGSTGELFF. The CDR3 DNA reads as TGTGCCAGTAGTGGGCAGGGTAGCACCGGGGAGCTGTTTTTT.

V and J are TRBV19 and TRBJ1-3; no reliable D call. V was pared by 5 bases and J by 7 bases, with 12 bases between. The length of the CDR3 is 13 residues. CDR1 is LNHDA, CDR2 SQIVND, per germline (reference sequence). The CDR3 spells CASSQRVWNTIYF. In DNA, the CDR3 is TGTGCCAGTAGTCAACGGGTATGGAACACCATATATTTT.

This clone was found once. The rearrangement links TRBV7-3 to TRBJ2-6; 9 bases map to TRBD1. The CDR3 is 18 amino acids. CDR1 SGHTA and CDR2 FQGTGA come from the germline V gene. Germline trimming cut 4 bases from V and 1 base from J; bases unmatched to any gene: 8. CDR3 bases: TGTGCCAGCAGCTACGCCGGGACAGGGTTTTCTGGGGCCAACGTCCTGACTTTC. It yields the protein CASSYAGTGFSGANVLTF. Supplemented by reference TRBV7-3 and TRBJ2-6, the full variable domain reads GAGVSQTPSNKVTEKGKYVELRCDPISGHTALYWYRQSLGQGPEFLIYFQGTGAADDSGLPNDRFFAVRPEGSVSTLKIQRTERGDSAVYLCASSYAGTGFSGANVLTFGAGSRLTVL.

In its sample, this clone was seen a few times. V and J are TRBV30 and TRBJ2-1, with D possibly being TRBD2 (7 bases). With 5 bases removed from V and 9 bases from J, the gap between germline ends came to 17 bases. Germline assignment: CDR1 GTSNPN and CDR2 SVGIG (reference sequence). The CDR3 covers 13 residues. This CDR3 is CAWGLGGAVEQFF. DNA for the CDR3: TGTGCCTGGGGTTTAGGGGGGGCAGTTGAGCAGTTCTTC.

This clone qualifies as medium-sized. The V and J genes are TRBV14 and TRBJ1-1; no clear D gene. Looked up from germline, CDR1 is SGHDN and CDR2 is FVKESK. The length of the CDR3 is 12 residues. Trimming removed 3 bases at V and 8 bases at J, with 10 bases between. The CDR3: CASSQGTREAFF. The CDR3, as DNA: TGTGCCAGCAGCCAGGGCACAAGGGAAGCTTTCTTT.

The chain employs TRBV19 and TRBJ1-5; D possibly corresponds to TRBD1 (6 bases). The CDR3 loop spans 15 amino acids. Trimming cost V 3 bases and J 7 bases, with 16 bases left between them. CDR1 is LNHDA, CDR2 SQIVND, per germline (reference sequence). CDR3 amino acids: CASSITGTKNQPQHF. The CDR3 bases are TGTGCCAGTAGTATTACAGGGACGAAAAACCAGCCCCAGCATTTT. The entire variable domain, with the rest obtained from reference TRBV19 and TRBJ1-5, is as follows: DGGITQSPKYLFRKEGQNVTLSCEQNLNHDAMYWYRQDPGQGLRLIYYSQIVNDFQKGDIAEGYSVSREKKESFPLTVTSAQKNPTAFYLCASSITGTKNQPQHFGDGTRLSIL.

This chain links TRBV2 with TRBJ2-5; TRBD1 matches at 9 bases. The germline V gene encodes CDR1 SNHLY and CDR2 FYNNEI. The CDR3 has 12 amino acids. V lost 9 bases and J lost 3; bases outside the gene matches: 2. The CDR3 DNA reads TGTGCCAGTCGGACAGGGGAAGAGACCCAGTACTTC. It encodes CASRTGEETQYF.

The rearrangement links TRBV24-1 to TRBJ1-3; D is unresolved. Germline lookup yields CDR1 KGHDR and CDR2 SFDVKD. Trimming stripped 4 bases from V and 0 bases from J, with 9 bases between. The CDR3 is 15 residues long. The CDR3 here is CATSDPDYSGNTIYF. The CDR3 nucleotides read TGTGCCACCAGTGACCCCGACTACTCTGGAAACACCATATATTTT.

The chain joins TRBV12-3 or TRBV12-4 to TRBJ1-2; D not resolved. The CDR3 loop spans 11 amino acids. V dropped 5 bases and J dropped 4 bases, with 5 bases sitting between them. The chain's CDR3 is CASSRGYGYTF. The CDR3 DNA sequence: TGTGCCAGCAGTCGCGGCTATGGCTACACCTTC.

This clone turned up a few times. The V gene is TRBV9, the J gene TRBJ1-2; 7 nucleotides match TRBD1. The germline CDR1 and CDR2 sequences are SGDLS and YYNGEE. V trimming: 7 bases; J trimming: 4 bases; junction bases outside the gene matches: 10. The CDR3 has 14 amino acids. The CDR3 DNA is TGTGCCAGCGGGACAGCCTCCCCAATCTATGGCTACACCTTC. The encoded protein is CASGTASPIYGYTF.

This rearrangement joins TRBV9 to TRBJ2-3; D gene unclear. The germline V gene encodes CDR1 SGDLS and CDR2 YYNGEE. The CDR3 runs 15 residues. V lost 0 bases and J lost 4, with 12 bases in between. CDR3 region: CASSVDGASADTQYF. The DNA of the CDR3 is TGTGCCAGCAGCGTAGACGGAGCGAGCGCAGATACGCAGTATTTT. The variable domain in full, with the rest retrieved from reference TRBV9 and TRBJ2-3, is DSGVTQTPKHLITATGQRVTLRCSPRSGDLSVYWYQQSLDQGLQFLIQYYNGEERAKGNILERFSAQQFPDLHSELNLSSLELGDSALYFCASSVDGASADTQYFGPGTRLTVL.

The chain couples TRBV6-5 to TRBJ2-7; TRBD1 matches at 11 bases. This CDR3 region has 15 residues. The V gene end was trimmed by 8 bases and the J gene end by 4 bases; junction bases not matched to a gene: 10. Germline CDR1 is MNHEY and CDR2 is SVGAGI. DNA for the CDR3: TGTGCCAGCGGAATGTCCGGGACAGGGGGGTACGAGCAGTACTTC. Amino acid sequence: CASGMSGTGGYEQYF.

J is TRBJ1-3 and V is TRBV6-5; the match to TRBD1 covers 8 bases. CDR1 MNHEY and CDR2 SVGAGI come from the germline V gene. CDR3 length equals 12 residues. Losses at the gene ends were 4 bases for V and 11 bases for J; bases not matched to a gene: 4. The CDR3 DNA reads as TGTGCCAGCAGTTCCCGACAGGGGTCCATATATTTT. Protein product: CASSSRQGSIYF.

The V and J genes are TRBV11-3 and TRBJ1-1, with D possibly TRBD1 on 5 matching bases. Germline V CDR1 and CDR2: SGHNT, YENEEA. Trimming took off 5 bases at V and 6 bases at J, with 13 bases between the two ends. This CDR3 spans 13 amino acids. CDR3 amino acids: CASSPGDRPEAFF. In DNA, the CDR3 is TGTGCCAGCAGCCCGGGGGATCGGCCTGAAGCTTTCTTT.

The rearrangement uses TRBV28 and TRBJ1-5; D unresolved. The CDR3 contains 14 residues. With 7 bases removed from V and 3 bases from J, the gap between germline ends came to 13 bases. The germline V gene encodes CDR1 MDHEN and CDR2 SYDVKM. CDR3 nucleotide sequence: TGTGCCAGCACCGTCCGGGTTTCCAATCAGCCCCAGCATTTT. Amino acids: CASTVRVSNQPQHF.

Worth noting for this clone: The junction departs from germline at one end; a sequencing error may be responsible. The chain has TRBV7-7 and TRBJ2-5; the match to TRBD1 covers 7 bases. There are 14 residues in the CDR3. Germline assignment: CDR1 SSHAT and CDR2 FNYEAQ (reference sequence). CDR3 DNA: TGTGCTAGCAGCGCCGCAGGGGGTCAAGAGACCCAGTACTTC. Encoded protein: CASSAAGGQETQYF.

The V gene is TRBV30, the J gene TRBJ2-2; D might be TRBD1 (6 bases). Per the germline V gene, CDR1 is GTSNPN and CDR2 is SVGIG (reference sequence). V was pared by 8 bases and J by 0 bases, with 16 bases between. The CDR3 is 15 amino acids. The DNA of the CDR3 is TGTGCCCAGAGCAGGGGACCTCCGAACACCGGGGAGCTGTTTTTT. Translating gives CAQSRGPPNTGELFF.

This chain connects TRBV24-1 to TRBJ2-5; the D is unclear. Per the germline V gene, CDR1 is KGHDR and CDR2 is SFDVKD. V was trimmed by 5 bases and J by 1 base, leaving 16 bases between them. The CDR3 runs to 16 residues. CDR3 in amino acids: CATSVRLHNSQETQYF. In nucleotides, the CDR3 is TGTGCCACCAGTGTCAGGTTACACAATTCCCAAGAGACCCAGTACTTC.

Worth noting for this clone: One junction end disagrees with the germline gene, perhaps due to a read error. This sequence joins TRBV28 and TRBJ2-7; 9 nucleotides match TRBD2. The CDR3 sequence is 14 residues long. The germline gives CDR1 MDHEN, CDR2 SYDVKM. The CDR3 DNA is TGTGCCAGCAGACGCGGGGGGGCCTCCAACGAGCAGTACTTC. The encoded protein is CASRRGGASNEQYF.

V gene TRBV10-3 combines with J gene TRBJ2-1, with 8 bases that match TRBD2. The CDR3 is made up of 16 amino acids. With V trimmed by 2 bases and J by 6 bases, 9 bases remained unmatched. Looked up from germline, CDR1 is ENHRY and CDR2 is SYGVKD. The CDR3 DNA is TGTGCCATCAGTGAGGTTCCGGGGGGGCGATTCAATGAGCAGTTCTTC. This sequence encodes CAISEVPGGRFNEQFF.

The V gene is TRBV24-1, the J gene TRBJ2-1; 10 positions agree with TRBD2. J was trimmed by 2 bases and V by 5 bases; bases with no gene match: 2. CDR3 length equals 15 residues. Germline CDR1 and CDR2: KGHDR and SFDVKD. The CDR3 DNA reads as TGTGCCACCAGTGGTCTAGCGGGGGCCTACAATGAGCAGTTCTTC. As protein: CATSGLAGAYNEQFF.